Following are 14 T cell receptor beta chains from one sample sequenced in a study of CD4 and CD8 cells across lung adenocarcinoma regions. In TCRdb, the PCR reads were re-called with MiXCR into one record per CDR3 protein. In the table there are tens of thousands of distinct CDR3 sequences, around half of which are singletons. The sequenced sample was CD8+ T cells from the center of a lung tumor. These receptors were obtained from a male donor with lung adenocarcinoma. The CD4 and CD8 labels of this study may be unreliable.

As regards this clonotype: It is likely a read error, because the conserved phenylalanine at the end of the CDR3 is missing. No DNA is shown, since the ends of the CDR3 on it are uncertain; the CDR3 is the one TCRdb lists. V is TRBV9 and J is TRBJ1-1; TRBD1 is the table's D call and was not checked against the DNA. Per germline, CDR1 SGDLS and CDR2 YYNGEE. The CDR3 numbers 10 amino acids, ends counted. CDR3 sequence reads: CASSVRDRPV.

This chain links TRBV6-1 with TRBJ2-4; the D gene is possibly TRBD2 (6 bases). V was cut by 6 bases and J by 12 bases, with 27 bases left in between. Germline V gene data show CDR1 as MNHNS and CDR2 as SASEGT. The CDR3 extends over 16 amino acids. DNA of the CDR3: TGTGCCAGCAGCGTCGCGGGGCCGGGAGTCAAAGACACTCAGTACTTC. Its protein is CASSVAGPGVKDTQYF.

About this clonotype itself: No conserved phenylalanine or tryptophan is present at the end of the CDR3, so a read error is the likely explanation. The DNA is omitted, as the CDR3 cannot be located on it reliably, and the CDR3 follows TCRdb's listing. V and J are TRBV27 and TRBJ2-1; TRBD1 is taken as the D call from the table, unchecked against the DNA. From germline, CDR1 is MNHEY and CDR2 SMNVEV (reference sequence). The CDR3 length equals 10 residues, ends included. The CDR3 reads CASSWTGRVP.

This clonotype has only one observation. The junction departs from the called germline gene at one end, perhaps through a read error. V is TRBV7-2 and J is TRBJ2-1, with a weak D call TRBD2 (6 bases). Per the germline V gene, CDR1 is SGHTA and CDR2 is FQGNSA. The CDR3 covers 15 residues. The CDR3 loop reads CASSLTGTGAEALYF. The CDR3 nucleotides read TGTGCCAGCAGCTTAACTGGGACTGGGGCCGAGGCCCTGTACTTC.

As regards this clonotype: It may be a read error: a sequence one base away is much more abundant. V gene TRBV7-2 combines with J gene TRBJ1-4, with D perhaps TRBD1 (5 bases). V was pared by 5 bases and J by 8 bases, with 21 bases between. Per the germline V gene, CDR1 is SGHTA and CDR2 is FQGNSA. The CDR3 is 16 amino acids. The CDR3 coding sequence is TGTGCCAGCAGCCCGGGCTTTCCACCAGGGAGGGAAAAACTGTTTTTT. It translates to CASSPGFPPGREKLFF. The variable domain in full, with the rest retrieved from reference TRBV7-2 and TRBJ1-4, is GAGVSQSPSNKVTEKGKDVELRCDPISGHTALYWYRQSLGQGLEFLIYFQGNSAPDKSGLPSDRFSAERTGGSVSTLTIQRTQQEDSAVYLCASSPGFPPGREKLFFGSGTQLSVL.

The chain combines TRBV7-6 with TRBJ1-1; no clear D. This CDR3 region has 13 residues. CDR1 and CDR2 (germline): SGHVS, FNYEAQ. The V gene lost 5 bases and the J gene lost 0 bases, with 7 bases spanning the gap. The CDR3 sequence: CASSITVNTEAFF. In nucleotides, the CDR3 is TGTGCCAGCAGCATAACAGTGAACACTGAAGCTTTCTTT.

With respect to this clonotype: The DNA is omitted, as the CDR3 cannot be located on it reliably, and the CDR3 follows TCRdb's listing. The rearrangement uses TRBV6-1 and TRBJ2-2; the D call of TRBD2 is as the table states it, not checked on the DNA. The germline V gene encodes CDR1 MNHNS and CDR2 SASEGT. The CDR3 totals 22 residues, both ends included. The CDR3 reads CATHPRGPLHEQYFGNTGELFF.

This clonotype was observed a handful of times. The chain is built from TRBV7-2 and TRBJ2-1; D not resolved. The J call may be in error: the DNA end matches TRBJ2-7 better. CDR3 length: 16 amino acids. The V gene's germline CDR1 is SGHTA and CDR2 FQGNSA. CDR3 sequence reads: CASSLAAASSYNEQYF. CDR3 nucleotide sequence: TGTGCCAGCAGCTTAGCGGCCGCCTCTTCCTACAATGAGCAGTACTTC.

This clonotype was picked up many times. This chain links TRBV6-1 with TRBJ1-3, with D hard to call. V was shortened by 0 bases and J by 3 bases, with 3 bases between the two germline ends. The germline gives CDR1 MNHNS, CDR2 SASEGT. The CDR3 contains 13 residues. The CDR3 DNA is TGTGCCAGCAGTGAAGCGGGTGGAAACACCATATATTTT. This codes for CASSEAGGNTIYF.

This sequence joins TRBV10-1 and TRBJ2-3; TRBD2 agrees at 10 bases. The tail of the sequence fits TRBJ2-7 better, so the J call may be wrong. There are 18 residues in the CDR3. The germline V gene encodes CDR1 WNHNN and CDR2 SYGVQD (reference sequence). CDR3 nucleotides: TGCGCCAGCAGTCGAGGGGGAGCGGGGGGGCGGGCGAAAGATACGCAGTACTTC. Protein: CASSRGGAGGRAKDTQYF.

By share, this clonotype counts as medium-sized. This chain joins TRBV6-1 and TRBJ1-1, with 8 nucleotides matching TRBD1. The junction had 4 bases not matched to a gene; V was cut back by 2 bases and J by 5 bases. From germline, CDR1 is MNHNS and CDR2 SASEGT. The CDR3 consists of 14 residues. The CDR3 is CASSEPGGWTEAFF. DNA of the CDR3: TGTGCCAGCAGTGAACCAGGGGGCTGGACTGAAGCTTTCTTT.

Judged by abundance, this clonotype is medium-sized (0.01 to 0.1%). V usage is TRBV27 and J usage is TRBJ2-3, with a tentative D call TRBD1 (5 bases). Between the trimmed V and J ends, which lost 2 bases and 1 base, there was a span of 19 bases. CDR1 and CDR2 (germline): MNHEY, SMNVEV (reference sequence). The CDR3 has 18 residues. CDR3 sequence reads: CASSLTRIRIGGTDTQYF. In DNA form, the CDR3 reads TGTGCCAGCAGTTTAACCCGGATCCGAATAGGGGGCACAGATACGCAGTATTTT.

This clonotype is labeled medium-sized. The V and J genes are TRBV6-4 and TRBJ2-1; D may be TRBD2 (6 bases). V lost 6 bases and J 5 bases, leaving 14 bases between the germline ends. Germline V gene sequence: CDR1 MRHNA, CDR2 SNTAGT. The CDR3 is 14 amino acids. Here the CDR3 reads CASSDSGGHNEQFF. For the CDR3, the DNA is TGTGCCAGCAGCGATTCCGGGGGTCACAATGAGCAGTTCTTC.

V and J are TRBV14 and TRBJ1-3; the D is unclear. The CDR3 totals 12 residues. The germline V and J ends were trimmed by 1 base and 4 bases, with 2 bases remaining between them. The germline gives CDR1 SGHDN, CDR2 FVKESK. The CDR3 sequence is CASSQAGNTIYF. CDR3 bases: TGTGCCAGCAGCCAAGCGGGAAACACCATATATTTT.